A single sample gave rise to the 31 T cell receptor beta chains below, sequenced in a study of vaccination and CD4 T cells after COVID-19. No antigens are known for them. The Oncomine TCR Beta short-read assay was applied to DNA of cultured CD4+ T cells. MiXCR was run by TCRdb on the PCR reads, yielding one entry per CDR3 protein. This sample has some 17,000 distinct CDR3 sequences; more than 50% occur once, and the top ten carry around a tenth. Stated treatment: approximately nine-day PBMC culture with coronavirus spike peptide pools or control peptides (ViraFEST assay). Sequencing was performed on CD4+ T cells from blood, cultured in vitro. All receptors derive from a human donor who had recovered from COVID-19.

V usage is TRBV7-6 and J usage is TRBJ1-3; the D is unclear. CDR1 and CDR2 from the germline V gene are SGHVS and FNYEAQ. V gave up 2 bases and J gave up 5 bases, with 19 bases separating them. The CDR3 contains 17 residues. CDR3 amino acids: CASSLWGGRTDRNTIYF. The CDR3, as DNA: TGTGCCAGCAGCTTATGGGGAGGTCGAACAGATAGAAACACCATATATTTT.

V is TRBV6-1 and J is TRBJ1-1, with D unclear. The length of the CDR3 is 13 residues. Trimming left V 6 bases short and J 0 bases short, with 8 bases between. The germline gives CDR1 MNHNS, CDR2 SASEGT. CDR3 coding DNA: TGTGCCAGCAGGGATTACATGAACACTGAAGCTTTCTTT. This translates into CASRDYMNTEAFF.

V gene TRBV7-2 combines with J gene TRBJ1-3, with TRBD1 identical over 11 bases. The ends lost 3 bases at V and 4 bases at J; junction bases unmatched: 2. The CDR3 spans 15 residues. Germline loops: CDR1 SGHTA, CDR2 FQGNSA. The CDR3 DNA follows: TGTGCCAGCAGCTTGGGACAGGGGGACGGAAACACCATATATTTT. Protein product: CASSLGQGDGNTIYF.

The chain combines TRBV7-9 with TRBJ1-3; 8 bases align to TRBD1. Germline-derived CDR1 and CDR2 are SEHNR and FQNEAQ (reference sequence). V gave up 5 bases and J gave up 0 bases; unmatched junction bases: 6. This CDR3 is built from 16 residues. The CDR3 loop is CASSIGQGLSGNTIYF. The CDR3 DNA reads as TGTGCCAGCAGCATCGGACAGGGACTCTCTGGAAACACCATATATTTT.

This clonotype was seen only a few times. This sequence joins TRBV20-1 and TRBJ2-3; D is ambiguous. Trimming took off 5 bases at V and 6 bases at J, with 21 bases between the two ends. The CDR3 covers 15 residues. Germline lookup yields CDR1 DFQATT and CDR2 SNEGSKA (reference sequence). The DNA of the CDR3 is TGCAGTGCTGCCGGTCGTCAAAAAAGAAGGGATACGCAGTATTTT. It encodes CSAAGRQKRRDTQYF.

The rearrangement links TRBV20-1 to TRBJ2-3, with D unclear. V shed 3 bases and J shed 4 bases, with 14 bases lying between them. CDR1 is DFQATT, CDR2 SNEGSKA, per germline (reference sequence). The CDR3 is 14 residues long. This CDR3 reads CSASSNAMADTQYF. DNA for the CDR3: TGCAGTGCTAGTTCTAATGCGATGGCAGATACGCAGTATTTT.

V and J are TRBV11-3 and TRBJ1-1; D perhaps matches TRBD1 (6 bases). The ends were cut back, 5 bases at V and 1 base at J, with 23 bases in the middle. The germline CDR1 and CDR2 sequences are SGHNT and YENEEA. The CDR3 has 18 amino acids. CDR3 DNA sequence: TGTGCCAGCAGCCGAAAGGGGGTCTGGGCCACTGCGAACACTGAAGCTTTCTTT. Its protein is CASSRKGVWATANTEAFF. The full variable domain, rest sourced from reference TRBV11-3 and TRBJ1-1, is EAGVVQSPRYKIIEKKQPVAFWCNPISGHNTLYWYLQNLGQGPELLIRYENEEAVDDSQLPKDRFSAERLKGVDSTLKIQPAELGDSAVYLCASSRKGVWATANTEAFFGQGTRLTVV.

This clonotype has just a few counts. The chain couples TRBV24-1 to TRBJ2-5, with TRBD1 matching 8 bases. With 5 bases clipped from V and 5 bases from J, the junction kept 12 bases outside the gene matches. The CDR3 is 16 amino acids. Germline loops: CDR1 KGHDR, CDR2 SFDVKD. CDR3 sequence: CATSAYEGQVRETQYF. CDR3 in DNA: TGTGCCACCAGTGCCTATGAGGGACAGGTCCGGGAGACCCAGTACTTC.

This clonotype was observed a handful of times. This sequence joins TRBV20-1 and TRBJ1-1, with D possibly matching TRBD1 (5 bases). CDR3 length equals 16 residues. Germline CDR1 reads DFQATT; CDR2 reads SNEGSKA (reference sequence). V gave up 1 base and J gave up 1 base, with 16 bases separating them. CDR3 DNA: TGCAGTGCTAGAGCCCGGGACGGCCCCGGGAACACTGAAGCTTTCTTT. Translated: CSARARDGPGNTEAFF.

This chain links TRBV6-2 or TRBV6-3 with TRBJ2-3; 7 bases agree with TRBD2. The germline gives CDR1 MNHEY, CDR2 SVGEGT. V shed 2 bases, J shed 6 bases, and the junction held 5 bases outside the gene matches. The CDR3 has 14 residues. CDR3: CASSYRLAVDTQYF. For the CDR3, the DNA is TGTGCCAGCAGTTACAGGCTAGCGGTGGATACGCAGTATTTT.

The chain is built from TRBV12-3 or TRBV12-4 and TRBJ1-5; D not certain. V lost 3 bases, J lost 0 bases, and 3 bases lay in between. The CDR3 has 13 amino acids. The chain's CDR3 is CASSFDSNQPQHF. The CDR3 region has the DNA TGTGCCAGCAGTTTTGATAGCAATCAGCCCCAGCATTTT.

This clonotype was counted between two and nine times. The DNA of the CDR3 is TGTGCCATCAGGTTCGGGAGCGGGACTAGCGGGAGTCACCAAGAGACCCAGTACTTC. This translates into CAIRFGSGTSGSHQETQYF. The genes are TRBV10-3 and TRBJ2-5; 14 positions match TRBD2. Per germline, CDR1 ENHRY and CDR2 SYGVKD. After removal of 6 bases from V and 0 bases from J, the junction contained 12 bases not matched to a gene. There are 19 residues in the CDR3.

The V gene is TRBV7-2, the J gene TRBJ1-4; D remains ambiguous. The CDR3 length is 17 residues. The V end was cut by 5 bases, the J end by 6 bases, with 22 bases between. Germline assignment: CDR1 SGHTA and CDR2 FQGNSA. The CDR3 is CASSPNWAASGDEKLFF. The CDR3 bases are TGTGCCAGCAGCCCAAATTGGGCGGCCTCTGGGGATGAAAAACTGTTTTTT.

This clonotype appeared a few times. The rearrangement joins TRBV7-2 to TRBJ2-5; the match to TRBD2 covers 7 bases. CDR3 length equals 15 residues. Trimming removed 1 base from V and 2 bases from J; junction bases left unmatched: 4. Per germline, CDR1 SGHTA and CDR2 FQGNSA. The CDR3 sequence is CASSLEASGQETQYF. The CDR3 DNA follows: TGTGCCAGCAGCTTAGAGGCTAGCGGACAAGAGACCCAGTACTTC.

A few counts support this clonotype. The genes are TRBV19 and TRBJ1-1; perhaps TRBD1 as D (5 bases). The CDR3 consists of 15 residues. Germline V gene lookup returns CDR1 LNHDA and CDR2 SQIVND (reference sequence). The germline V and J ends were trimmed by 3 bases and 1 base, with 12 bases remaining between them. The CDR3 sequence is CASSILSGGNTEAFF. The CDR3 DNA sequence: TGTGCCAGTAGTATTTTGTCCGGGGGGAACACTGAAGCTTTCTTT. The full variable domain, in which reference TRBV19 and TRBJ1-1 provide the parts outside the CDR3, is DGGITQSPKYLFRKEGQNVTLSCEQNLNHDAMYWYRQDPGQGLRLIYYSQIVNDFQKGDIAEGYSVSREKKESFPLTVTSAQKNPTAFYLCASSILSGGNTEAFFGQGTRLTVV.

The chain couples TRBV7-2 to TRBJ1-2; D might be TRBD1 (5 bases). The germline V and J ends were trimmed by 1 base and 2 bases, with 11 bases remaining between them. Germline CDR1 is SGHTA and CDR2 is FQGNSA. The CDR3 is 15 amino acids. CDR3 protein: CASSLVGVVNYGYTF. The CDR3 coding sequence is TGTGCCAGCAGCTTAGTGGGGGTGGTGAACTATGGCTACACCTTC.

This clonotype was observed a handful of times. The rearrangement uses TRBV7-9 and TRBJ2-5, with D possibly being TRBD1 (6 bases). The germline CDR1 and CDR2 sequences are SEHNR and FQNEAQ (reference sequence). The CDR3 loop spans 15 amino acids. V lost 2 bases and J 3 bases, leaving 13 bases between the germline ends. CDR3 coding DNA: TGTGCCAGCAGCTTACAACAGGGCACGGAAGAGACCCAGTACTTC. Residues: CASSLQQGTEETQYF.

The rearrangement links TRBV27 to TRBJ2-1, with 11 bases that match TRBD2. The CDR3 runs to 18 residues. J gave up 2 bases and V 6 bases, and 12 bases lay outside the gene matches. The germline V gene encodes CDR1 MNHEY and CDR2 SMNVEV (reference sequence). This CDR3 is CASSPGLAALPPYNEQFF. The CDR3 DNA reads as TGTGCCAGCAGCCCGGGACTAGCGGCGCTACCCCCCTACAATGAGCAGTTCTTC.

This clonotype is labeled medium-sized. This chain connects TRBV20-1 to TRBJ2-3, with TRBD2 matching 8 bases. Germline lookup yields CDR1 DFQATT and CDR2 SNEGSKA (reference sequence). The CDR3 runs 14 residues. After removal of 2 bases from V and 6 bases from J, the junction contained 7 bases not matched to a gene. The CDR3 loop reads CSARKRTSWDTQYF. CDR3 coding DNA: TGCAGTGCTAGAAAAAGGACTAGCTGGGATACGCAGTATTTT.

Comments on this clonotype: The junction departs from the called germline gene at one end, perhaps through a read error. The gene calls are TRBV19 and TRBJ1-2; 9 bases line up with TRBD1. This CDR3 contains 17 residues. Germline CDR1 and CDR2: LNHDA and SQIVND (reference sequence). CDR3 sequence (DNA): TGTGCCAGTAGTATAACAGGGGGCTTTATTAAGGGCTATGGCAACACCTTC. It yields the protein CASSITGGFIKGYGNTF.

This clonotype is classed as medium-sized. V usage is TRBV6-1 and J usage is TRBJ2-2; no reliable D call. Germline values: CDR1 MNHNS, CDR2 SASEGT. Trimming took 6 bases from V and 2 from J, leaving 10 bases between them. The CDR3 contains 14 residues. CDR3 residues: CASSFAQNTGELFF. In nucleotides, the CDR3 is TGTGCCAGCAGCTTCGCTCAAAACACCGGGGAGCTGTTTTTT.

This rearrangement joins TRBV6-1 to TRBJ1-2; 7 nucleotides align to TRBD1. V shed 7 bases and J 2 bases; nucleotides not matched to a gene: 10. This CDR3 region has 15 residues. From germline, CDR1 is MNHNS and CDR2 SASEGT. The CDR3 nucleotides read TGTGCCAGCATCACCAGGGGGGGGAACAACTATGGCTACACCTTC. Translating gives CASITRGGNNYGYTF.

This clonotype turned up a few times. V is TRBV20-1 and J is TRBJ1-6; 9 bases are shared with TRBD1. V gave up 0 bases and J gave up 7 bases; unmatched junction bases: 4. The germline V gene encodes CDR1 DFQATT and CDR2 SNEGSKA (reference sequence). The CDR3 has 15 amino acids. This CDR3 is CSARESGQGNSPLHF. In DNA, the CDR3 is TGCAGTGCTAGAGAATCGGGACAGGGAAATTCACCCCTCCACTTT.

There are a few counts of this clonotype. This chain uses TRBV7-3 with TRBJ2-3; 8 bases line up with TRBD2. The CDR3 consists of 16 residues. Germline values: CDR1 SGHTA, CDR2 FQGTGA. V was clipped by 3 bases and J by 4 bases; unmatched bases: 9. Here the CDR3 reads CASSFQGGRRSDTQYF. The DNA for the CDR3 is TGTGCCAGCAGCTTTCAGGGCGGGAGGAGGTCAGATACGCAGTATTTT.

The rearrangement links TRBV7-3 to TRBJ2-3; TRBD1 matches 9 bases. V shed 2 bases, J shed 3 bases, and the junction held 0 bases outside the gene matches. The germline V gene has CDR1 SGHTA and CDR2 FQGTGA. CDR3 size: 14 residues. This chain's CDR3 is CASSLGTGTDTQYF. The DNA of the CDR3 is TGTGCCAGCAGCTTAGGGACAGGGACAGATACGCAGTATTTT. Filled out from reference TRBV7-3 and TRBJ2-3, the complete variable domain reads GAGVSQTPSNKVTEKGKYVELRCDPISGHTALYWYRQSLGQGPEFLIYFQGTGAADDSGLPNDRFFAVRPEGSVSTLKIQRTERGDSAVYLCASSLGTGTDTQYFGPGTRLTVL.

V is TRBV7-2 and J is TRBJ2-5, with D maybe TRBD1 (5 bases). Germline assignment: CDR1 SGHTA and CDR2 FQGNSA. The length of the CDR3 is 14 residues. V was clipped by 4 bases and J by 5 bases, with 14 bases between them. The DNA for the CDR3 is TGTGCCAGCAGCTCATGGGGCAGTGACGAGACCCAGTACTTC. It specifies CASSSWGSDETQYF.

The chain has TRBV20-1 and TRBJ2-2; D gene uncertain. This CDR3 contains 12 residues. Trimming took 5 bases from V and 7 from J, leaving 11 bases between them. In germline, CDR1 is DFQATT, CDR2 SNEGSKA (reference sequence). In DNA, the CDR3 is TGCAGTGCTCCACAGATCAGCGGGGAGCTGTTTTTT. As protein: CSAPQISGELFF.

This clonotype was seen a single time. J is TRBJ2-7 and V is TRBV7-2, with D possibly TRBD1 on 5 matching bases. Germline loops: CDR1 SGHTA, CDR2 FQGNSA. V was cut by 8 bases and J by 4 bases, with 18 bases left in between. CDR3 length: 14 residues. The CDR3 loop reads CASATSGFNYEQYF. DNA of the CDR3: TGTGCCAGCGCAACATCAGGGTTTAATTACGAGCAGTACTTC.

Here the CDR3 DNA reads TGTGCCACAACCCTCATGGGCGAAACTGAAGCTTTCTTT. Its translation is CATTLMGETEAFF. The chain joins TRBV10-3 to TRBJ1-1; D is unclear. CDR1 and CDR2 (germline): ENHRY, SYGVKD. Deletions cut 10 bases from V and 5 bases from J, with 17 bases between. CDR3 length equals 13 residues.

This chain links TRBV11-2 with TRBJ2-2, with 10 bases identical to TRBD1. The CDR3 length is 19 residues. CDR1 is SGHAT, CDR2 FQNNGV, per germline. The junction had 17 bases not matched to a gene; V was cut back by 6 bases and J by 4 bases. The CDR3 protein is CASSYTSRDRGSVTGELFF. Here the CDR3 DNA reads TGTGCCAGCAGTTACACCAGCCGGGACAGGGGTTCGGTCACCGGGGAGCTGTTTTTT.

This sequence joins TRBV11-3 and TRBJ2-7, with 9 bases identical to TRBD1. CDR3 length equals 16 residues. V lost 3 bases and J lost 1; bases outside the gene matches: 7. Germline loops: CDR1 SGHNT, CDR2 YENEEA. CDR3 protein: CASSLTMTGGSYEQYF. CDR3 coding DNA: TGTGCCAGCAGCTTGACTATGACAGGGGGTTCCTACGAGCAGTACTTC.